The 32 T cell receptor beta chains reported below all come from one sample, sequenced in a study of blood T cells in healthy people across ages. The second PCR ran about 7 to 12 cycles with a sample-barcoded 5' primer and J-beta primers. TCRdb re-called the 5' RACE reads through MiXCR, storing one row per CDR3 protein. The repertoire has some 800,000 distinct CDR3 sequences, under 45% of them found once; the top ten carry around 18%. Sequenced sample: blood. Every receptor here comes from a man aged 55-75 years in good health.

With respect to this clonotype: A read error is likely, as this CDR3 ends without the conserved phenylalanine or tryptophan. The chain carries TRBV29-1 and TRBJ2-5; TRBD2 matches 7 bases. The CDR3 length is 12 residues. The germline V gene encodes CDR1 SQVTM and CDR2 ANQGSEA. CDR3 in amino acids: CGAGVGQETQYL. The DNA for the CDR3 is TGCGGCGCGGGGGTTGGGCAAGAGACCCAGTACCTC.

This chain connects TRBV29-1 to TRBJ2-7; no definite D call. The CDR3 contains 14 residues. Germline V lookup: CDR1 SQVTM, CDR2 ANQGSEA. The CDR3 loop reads CSVHTIGSPYGQYV. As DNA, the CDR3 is TGCAGCGTTCATACCATTGGGTCCCCCTACGGGCAGTACGTC.

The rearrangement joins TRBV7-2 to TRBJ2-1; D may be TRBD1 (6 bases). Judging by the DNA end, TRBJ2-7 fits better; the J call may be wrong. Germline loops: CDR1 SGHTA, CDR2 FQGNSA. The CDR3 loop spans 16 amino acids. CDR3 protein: CASIQRVGAIYNEQYF. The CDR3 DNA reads TGTGCCAGCATCCAGAGGGTGGGGGCGATATACAATGAGCAGTACTTC.

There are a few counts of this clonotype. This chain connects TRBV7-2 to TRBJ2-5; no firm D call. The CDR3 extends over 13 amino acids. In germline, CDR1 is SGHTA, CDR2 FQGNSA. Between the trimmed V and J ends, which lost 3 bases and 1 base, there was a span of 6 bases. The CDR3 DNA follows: TGTGCCAGCAGCTTGAGGATCCAAGAGACCCAGTACTTC. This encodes CASSLRIQETQYF.

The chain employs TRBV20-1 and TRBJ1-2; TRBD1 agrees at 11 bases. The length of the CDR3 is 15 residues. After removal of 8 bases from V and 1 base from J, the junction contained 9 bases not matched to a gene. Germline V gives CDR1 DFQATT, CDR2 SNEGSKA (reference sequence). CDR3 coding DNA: TGCAGTTCATCACCCGGGACAGGGGGTAACTATGGCTACACCTTC. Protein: CSSSPGTGGNYGYTF.

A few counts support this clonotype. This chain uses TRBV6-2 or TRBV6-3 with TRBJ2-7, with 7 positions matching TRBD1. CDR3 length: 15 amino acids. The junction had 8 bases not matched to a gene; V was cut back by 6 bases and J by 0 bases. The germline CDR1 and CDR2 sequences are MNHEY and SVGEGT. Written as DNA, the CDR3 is TGTGCCAGCAGAACACGACAGGGCAGCTCCTACGAGCAGTACTTC. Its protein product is CASRTRQGSSYEQYF.

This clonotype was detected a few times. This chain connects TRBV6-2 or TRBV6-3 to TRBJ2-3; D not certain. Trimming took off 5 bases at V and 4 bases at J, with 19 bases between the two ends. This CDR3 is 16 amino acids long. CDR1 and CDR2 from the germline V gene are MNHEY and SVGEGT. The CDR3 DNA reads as TGTGCCAGCAGTGACCTTTCGGCGGTGGCCCCAGATACGCAGTATTTT. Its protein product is CASSDLSAVAPDTQYF.

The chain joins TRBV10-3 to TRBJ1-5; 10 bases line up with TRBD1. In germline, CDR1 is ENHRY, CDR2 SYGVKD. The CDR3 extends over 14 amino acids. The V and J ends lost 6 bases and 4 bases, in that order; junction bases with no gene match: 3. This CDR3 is CAIRGTGENQPQHF. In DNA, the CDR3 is TGTGCCATCAGGGGGACAGGGGAAAATCAGCCCCAGCATTTT.

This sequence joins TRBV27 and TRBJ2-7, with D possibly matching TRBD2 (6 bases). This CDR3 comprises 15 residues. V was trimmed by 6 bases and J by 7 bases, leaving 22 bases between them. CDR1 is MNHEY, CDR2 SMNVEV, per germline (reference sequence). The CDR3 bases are TGTGCCAGCAGGGTGACTAGAGGCTCCTACAATGAGCAGTACTTC. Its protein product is CASRVTRGSYNEQYF.

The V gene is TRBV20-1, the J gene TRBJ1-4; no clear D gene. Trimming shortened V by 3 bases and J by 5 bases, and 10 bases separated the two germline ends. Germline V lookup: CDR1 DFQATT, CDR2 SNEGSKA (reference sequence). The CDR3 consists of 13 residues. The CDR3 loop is CSASSGPNEKLFF. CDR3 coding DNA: TGCAGTGCTAGTAGTGGACCCAATGAAAAACTGTTTTTT.

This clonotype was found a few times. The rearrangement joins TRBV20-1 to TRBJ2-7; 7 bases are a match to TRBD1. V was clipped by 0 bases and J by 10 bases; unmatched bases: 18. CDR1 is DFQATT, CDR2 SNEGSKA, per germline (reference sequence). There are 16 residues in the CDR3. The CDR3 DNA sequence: TGCAGTGCTAGAGATCTACACAGGGGCACACCGGCCCCCCAGTACTTC. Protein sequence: CSARDLHRGTPAPQYF.

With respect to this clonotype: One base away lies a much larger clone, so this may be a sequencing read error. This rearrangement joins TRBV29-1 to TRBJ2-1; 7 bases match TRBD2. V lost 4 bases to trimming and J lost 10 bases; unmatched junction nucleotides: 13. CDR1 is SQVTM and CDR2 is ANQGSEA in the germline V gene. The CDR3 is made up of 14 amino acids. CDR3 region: CSVGGGRNGYEQFF. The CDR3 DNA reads TGCAGCGTTGGCGGGGGTCGGAACGGCTACGAGCAGTTCTTC.

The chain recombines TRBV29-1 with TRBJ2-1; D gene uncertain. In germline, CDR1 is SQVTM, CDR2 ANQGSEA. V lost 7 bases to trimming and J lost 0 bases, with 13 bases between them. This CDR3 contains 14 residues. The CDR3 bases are TGCAGCGCTATCCGAGCCAGCTCCTACAATGAGCAGTTCTTC. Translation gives CSAIRASSYNEQFF.

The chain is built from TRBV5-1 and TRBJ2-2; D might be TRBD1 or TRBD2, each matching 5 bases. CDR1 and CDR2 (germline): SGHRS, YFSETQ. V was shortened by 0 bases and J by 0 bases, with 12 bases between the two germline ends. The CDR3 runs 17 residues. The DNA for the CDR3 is TGCGCCAGCAGCTTGGTTCGGGGCCTGTCGAACACCGGGGAGCTGTTTTTT. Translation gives CASSLVRGLSNTGELFF.

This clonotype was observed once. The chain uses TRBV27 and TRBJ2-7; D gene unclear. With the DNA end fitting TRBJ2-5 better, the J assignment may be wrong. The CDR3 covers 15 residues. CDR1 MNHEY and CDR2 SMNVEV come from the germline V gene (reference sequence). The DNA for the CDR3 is TGTGCCAGCAGTTTCTCAGTCAGGAGCCAAGAGACCCAGTACTTC. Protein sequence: CASSFSVRSQETQYF.

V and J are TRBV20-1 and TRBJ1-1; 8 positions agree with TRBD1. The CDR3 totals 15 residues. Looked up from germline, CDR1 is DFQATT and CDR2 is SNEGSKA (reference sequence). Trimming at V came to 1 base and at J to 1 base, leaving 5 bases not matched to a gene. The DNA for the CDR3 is TGCAGTGCTAGAGCGGGGGGGACAGGGAACACTGAAGCTTTCTTT. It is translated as CSARAGGTGNTEAFF.

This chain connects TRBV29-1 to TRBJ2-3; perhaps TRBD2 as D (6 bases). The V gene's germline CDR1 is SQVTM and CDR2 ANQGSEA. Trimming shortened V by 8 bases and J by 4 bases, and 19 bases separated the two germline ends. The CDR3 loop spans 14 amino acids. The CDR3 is CSTAGGVTSDTQYF. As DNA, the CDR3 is TGCAGCACGGCGGGCGGGGTGACCTCAGATACGCAGTATTTT.

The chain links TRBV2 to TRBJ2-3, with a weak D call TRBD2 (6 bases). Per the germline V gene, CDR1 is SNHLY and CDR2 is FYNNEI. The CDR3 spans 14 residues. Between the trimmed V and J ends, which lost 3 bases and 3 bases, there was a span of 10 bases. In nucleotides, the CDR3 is TGTGCCAGCAGTGATGGAGGGACTACAGATACGCAGTATTTT. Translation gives CASSDGGTTDTQYF.

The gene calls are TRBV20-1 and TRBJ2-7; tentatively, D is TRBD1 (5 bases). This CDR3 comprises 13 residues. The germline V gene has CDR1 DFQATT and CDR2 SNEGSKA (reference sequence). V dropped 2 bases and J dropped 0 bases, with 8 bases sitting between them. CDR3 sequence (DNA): TGCAGTGCTAGACCCGACAGCTCCTACGAGCAGTACTTC. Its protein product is CSARPDSSYEQYF.

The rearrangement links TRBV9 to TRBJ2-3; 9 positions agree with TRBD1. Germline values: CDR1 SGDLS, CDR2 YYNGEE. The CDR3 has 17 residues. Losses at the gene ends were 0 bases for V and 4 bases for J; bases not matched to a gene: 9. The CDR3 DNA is TGTGCCAGCAGCGTAGCGTTCGGGACAGGGAAAGCAGATACGCAGTATTTT. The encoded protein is CASSVAFGTGKADTQYF.

CDR3 sequence (DNA): TGCAGTTCCCAGCGCGGGGGCCCTAGAGATACGCAGTATTTT. Amino acids: CSSQRGGPRDTQYF. The rearrangement links TRBV20-1 to TRBJ2-3; maybe TRBD2 (7 bases). The V end lost 8 bases, the J end lost 5 bases, and 20 bases lay between the germline ends. The CDR3 is 14 amino acids. The germline V gene encodes CDR1 DFQATT and CDR2 SNEGSKA (reference sequence).

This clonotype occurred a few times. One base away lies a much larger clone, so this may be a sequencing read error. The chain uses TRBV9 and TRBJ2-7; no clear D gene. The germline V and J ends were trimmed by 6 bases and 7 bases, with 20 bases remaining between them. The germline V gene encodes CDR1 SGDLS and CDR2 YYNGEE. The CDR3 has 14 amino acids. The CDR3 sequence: CASNPSPTHNEQYF. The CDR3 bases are TGTGCCAGCAACCCTTCCCCGACCCACAATGAGCAGTACTTC.

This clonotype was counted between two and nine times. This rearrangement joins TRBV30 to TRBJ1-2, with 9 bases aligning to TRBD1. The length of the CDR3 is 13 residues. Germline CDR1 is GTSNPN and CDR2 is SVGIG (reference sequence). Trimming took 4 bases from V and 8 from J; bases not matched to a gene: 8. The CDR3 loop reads CAWKGTGQRGYTF. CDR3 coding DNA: TGTGCCTGGAAAGGGACAGGGCAACGGGGCTACACCTTC. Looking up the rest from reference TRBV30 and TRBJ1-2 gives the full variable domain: SQTIHQWPATLVQPVGSPLSLECTVEGTSNPNLYWYRQAAGRGLQLLFYSVGIGQISSEVPQNLSASRPQDRQFILSSKKLLLSDSGFYLCAWKGTGQRGYTFGSGTRLTVV.

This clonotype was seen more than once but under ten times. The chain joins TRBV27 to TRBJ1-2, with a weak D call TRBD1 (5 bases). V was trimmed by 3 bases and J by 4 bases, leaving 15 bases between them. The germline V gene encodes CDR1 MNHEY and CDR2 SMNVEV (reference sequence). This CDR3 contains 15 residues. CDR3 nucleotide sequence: TGTGCCAGCAGTTTGTCACCTTGGGGGGGCTATGGCTACACCTTC. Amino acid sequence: CASSLSPWGGYGYTF.

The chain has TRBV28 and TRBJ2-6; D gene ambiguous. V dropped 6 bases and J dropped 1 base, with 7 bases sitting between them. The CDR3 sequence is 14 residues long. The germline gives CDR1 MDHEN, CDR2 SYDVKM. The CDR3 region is CASRTRSGANVLTF. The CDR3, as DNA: TGTGCCAGCAGAACAAGGTCTGGGGCCAACGTCCTGACTTTC.

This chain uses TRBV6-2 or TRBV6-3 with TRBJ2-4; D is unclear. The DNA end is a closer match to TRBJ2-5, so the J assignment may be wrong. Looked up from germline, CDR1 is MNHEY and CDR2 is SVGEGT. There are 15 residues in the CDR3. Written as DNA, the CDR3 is TGTGCCAGCAGTATGACCAAAACTATGGGAGAGACCCAGTACTTC. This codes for CASSMTKTMGETQYF.

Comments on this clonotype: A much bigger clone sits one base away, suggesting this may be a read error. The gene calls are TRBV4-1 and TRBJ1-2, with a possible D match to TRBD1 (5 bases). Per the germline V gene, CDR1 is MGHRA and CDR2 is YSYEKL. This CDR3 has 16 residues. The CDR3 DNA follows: TGCGCCAGCAGCCAAGATGAGGCGGGGCACAACTATGGCCACACCTTC. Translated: CASSQDEAGHNYGHTF.

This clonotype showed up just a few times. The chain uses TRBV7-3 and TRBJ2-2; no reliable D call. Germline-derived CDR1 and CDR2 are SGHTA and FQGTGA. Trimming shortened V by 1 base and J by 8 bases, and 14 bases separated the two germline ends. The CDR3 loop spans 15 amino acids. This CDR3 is CASSLNSPGSGELFF. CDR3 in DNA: TGTGCCAGCAGCTTAAATTCTCCGGGTTCGGGGGAGCTGTTTTTT.

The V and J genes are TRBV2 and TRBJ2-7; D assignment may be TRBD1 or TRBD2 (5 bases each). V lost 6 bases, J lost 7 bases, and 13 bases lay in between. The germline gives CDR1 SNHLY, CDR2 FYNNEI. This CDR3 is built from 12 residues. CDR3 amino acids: CASRPGRSEQYF. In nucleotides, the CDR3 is TGTGCCAGCAGACCGGGGCGGAGTGAGCAGTACTTC.

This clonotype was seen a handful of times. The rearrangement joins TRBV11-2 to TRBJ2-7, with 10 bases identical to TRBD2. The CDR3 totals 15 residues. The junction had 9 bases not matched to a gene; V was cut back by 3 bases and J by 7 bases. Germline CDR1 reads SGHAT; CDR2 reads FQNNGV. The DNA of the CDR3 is TGTGCCAGCAGCTTTAGCGGGGGGCCAGGGAATGAGCAGTACTTC. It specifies CASSFSGGPGNEQYF.

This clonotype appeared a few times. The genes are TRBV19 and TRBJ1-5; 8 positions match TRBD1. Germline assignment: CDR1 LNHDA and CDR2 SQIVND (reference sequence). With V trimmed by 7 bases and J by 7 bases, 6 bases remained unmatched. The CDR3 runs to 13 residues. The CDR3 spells CASTQDRDQPQHF. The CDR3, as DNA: TGTGCCAGTACCCAGGACAGGGACCAGCCCCAGCATTTT.

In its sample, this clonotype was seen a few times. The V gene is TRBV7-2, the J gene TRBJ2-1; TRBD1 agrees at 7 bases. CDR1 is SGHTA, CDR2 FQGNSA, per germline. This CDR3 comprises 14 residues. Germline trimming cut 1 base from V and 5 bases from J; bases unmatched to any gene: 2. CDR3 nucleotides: TGTGCCAGCAGCTTAGTTCAGGGGGACAATGAGCAGTTCTTC. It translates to CASSLVQGDNEQFF.